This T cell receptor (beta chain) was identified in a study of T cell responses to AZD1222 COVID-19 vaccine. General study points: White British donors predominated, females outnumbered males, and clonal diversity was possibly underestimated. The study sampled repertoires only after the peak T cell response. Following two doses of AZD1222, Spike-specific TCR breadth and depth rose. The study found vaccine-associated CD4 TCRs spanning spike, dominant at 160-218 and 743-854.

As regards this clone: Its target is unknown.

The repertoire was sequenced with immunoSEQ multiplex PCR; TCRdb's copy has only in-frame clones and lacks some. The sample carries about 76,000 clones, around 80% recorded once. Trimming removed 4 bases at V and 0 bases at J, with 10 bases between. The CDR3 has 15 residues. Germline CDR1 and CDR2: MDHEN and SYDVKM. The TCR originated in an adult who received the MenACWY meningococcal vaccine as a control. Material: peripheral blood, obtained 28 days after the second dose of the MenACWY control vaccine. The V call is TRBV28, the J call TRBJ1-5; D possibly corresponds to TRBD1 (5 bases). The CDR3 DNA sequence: TGTGCCAGCAGTTCAGGGTATGGTAGCAATCAGCCCCAGCATTTT. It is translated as CASSSGYGSNQPQHF.